The 32 T cell receptor beta chains listed next were all sequenced from one sample in a study of human T cells and chemical hapten exposure. Noted time point: patch test 1, 2 weeks after DPC sensitization. The treatment denotes: therapeutic diphenylcyclopropenone sensitization with weekly scalp DPC. TCRdb re-called the RACE reads with MiXCR, one entry per CDR3 protein. Among some 340,000 distinct CDR3 sequences, about 7% were seen once, and the ten largest hold approximately 8.9%. The input for sequencing was whole blood, taken in connection with sensitization to the hapten diphenylcyclopropenone (DPC). These receptors were obtained from a woman aged 18-29 years with alopecia areata. Some clones in this sample may be carry-over from other donors' samples.

The CDR3 DNA is TGTGCCAGCAGTGAATGGGGTCAGCCCCAGCATTTT. Translated: CASSEWGQPQHF. This chain uses TRBV25-1 with TRBJ1-5; D call uncertain. V dropped 1 base and J dropped 6 bases, with 4 bases sitting between them. This CDR3 comprises 12 residues. From germline, CDR1 is MGHDK and CDR2 SYGVNS. The full variable domain, its missing parts supplied by reference TRBV25-1 and TRBJ1-5, is EADIYQTPRYLVIGTGKKITLECSQTMGHDKMYWYQQDPGMELHLIHYSYGVNSTEKGDLSSESTVSRIRTEHFPLTLESARPSHTSQYLCASSEWGQPQHFGDGTRLSIL.

This clonotype was found many times. V and J are TRBV6-2 or TRBV6-3 and TRBJ2-3; perhaps D is TRBD1 or TRBD2 (5 bases each). The germline V gene encodes CDR1 MNHEY and CDR2 SVGEGT. CDR3 length: 16 residues. V was clipped by 5 bases and J by 0 bases, with 15 bases between them. CDR3 sequence (DNA): TGTGCCAGCAGTCCCGAAAGGGACCTGAGCACAGATACGCAGTATTTT. Translation: CASSPERDLSTDTQYF.

There are many counts of this clonotype. V usage is TRBV4-1 and J usage is TRBJ1-4; the D is unclear. Trimming took 1 base from V and 0 from J, leaving 12 bases between them. The V gene's germline CDR1 is MGHRA and CDR2 YSYEKL. The CDR3 covers 17 residues. The CDR3 DNA is TGCGCCAGCAGCCAAGTTTCGAGGATTTCAACTAATGAAAAACTGTTTTTT. Amino acids: CASSQVSRISTNEKLFF.

This clonotype showed up just a few times. This chain uses TRBV20-1 with TRBJ1-1; no clear D. The CDR3 covers 11 residues. CDR1 is DFQATT, CDR2 SNEGSKA, per germline (reference sequence). Trimming shortened V by 1 base and J by 5 bases, and 5 bases separated the two germline ends. The CDR3 DNA is TGCAGTGCTAGAGGCCCAACTGAAGCTTTCTTT. As protein: CSARGPTEAFF.

In this sample, this clonotype turned up a few times. The chain has TRBV6-5 and TRBJ1-1, with D perhaps matching TRBD1 (6 bases). The CDR3 has 14 residues. Per the germline V gene, CDR1 is MNHEY and CDR2 is SVGAGI. V lost 5 bases and J 1 base, leaving 11 bases between the germline ends. The chain's CDR3 is CASSPWTANTEAFF. The CDR3 bases are TGTGCCAGCAGTCCCTGGACAGCGAACACTGAAGCTTTCTTT.

In its sample, this clonotype was seen many times. V gene TRBV2 combines with J gene TRBJ2-1, with TRBD2 identical over 7 bases. Germline V gene lookup returns CDR1 SNHLY and CDR2 FYNNEI. The V gene end was trimmed by 11 bases and the J gene end by 0 bases; junction bases not matched to a gene: 7. The CDR3 covers 14 residues. In DNA, the CDR3 is TGTGCCGGAACCGGGGGGAGCTCCTACAATGAGCAGTTCTTC. Protein sequence: CAGTGGSSYNEQFF. Supplemented by reference TRBV2 and TRBJ2-1, the full variable domain reads EPEVTQTPSHQVTQMGQEVILRCVPISNHLYFYWYRQILGQKVEFLVSFYNNEISEKSEIFDDQFSVERPDGSNFTLKIRSTKLEDSAMYFCAGTGGSSYNEQFFGPGTRLTVL.

Ten or more counts support this clonotype. This rearrangement joins TRBV5-4 to TRBJ2-3; no firm D call. V was shortened by 4 bases and J by 3 bases, with 15 bases between the two germline ends. The germline V gene has CDR1 SGHNT and CDR2 YYREEE (reference sequence). The CDR3 is 15 residues long. CDR3 in amino acids: CASSPMTPVTDTQYF. The CDR3 region has the DNA TGTGCCAGCAGCCCGATGACACCGGTGACAGATACGCAGTATTTT.

In this sample, this clonotype turned up a few times. The CDR3 spells CASTGQGKNAFF. CDR3 DNA: TGTGCCAGCACTGGACAGGGGAAGAATGCTTTCTTT. This chain joins TRBV6-1 and TRBJ1-1, with TRBD1 matching over 9 bases. The trim removed 7 bases at V and 11 bases at J, leaving 8 bases unmatched. The CDR3 runs 12 residues. CDR1 and CDR2 (germline): MNHNS, SASEGT.

This clonotype came up many times. This rearrangement joins TRBV4-3 to TRBJ2-1; perhaps TRBD1 as D (5 bases). The CDR3 spans 16 residues. Trimming removed 0 bases from V and 5 bases from J, with 14 bases in between. Germline V lookup: CDR1 LGHNA, CDR2 YSLEER. The CDR3 DNA sequence: TGCGCCAGCAGCCAAGACCCAGGGCAGACTCACAATGAGCAGTTCTTC. It yields the protein CASSQDPGQTHNEQFF.

The chain employs TRBV9 and TRBJ2-3; D may be TRBD1 (6 bases). This CDR3 comprises 16 residues. Germline CDR1 reads SGDLS; CDR2 reads YYNGEE. Between the trimmed V and J ends, which lost 1 base and 3 bases, there was a span of 15 bases. CDR3 sequence: CASSVLIQGKTDTQYF. The CDR3 DNA follows: TGTGCCAGCAGCGTACTTATACAGGGTAAAACAGATACGCAGTATTTT. The whole variable domain, remainder taken from reference TRBV9 and TRBJ2-3, is DSGVTQTPKHLITATGQRVTLRCSPRSGDLSVYWYQQSLDQGLQFLIQYYNGEERAKGNILERFSAQQFPDLHSELNLSSLELGDSALYFCASSVLIQGKTDTQYFGPGTRLTVL.

This clonotype appeared a few times. This sequence joins TRBV6-2 or TRBV6-3 and TRBJ2-4; D is tentatively TRBD1 or TRBD2 (5 bases each). Trimming removed 11 bases at V and 1 base at J, with 15 bases between. The CDR3 is 14 residues long. Germline V gene sequence: CDR1 MNHEY, CDR2 SVGEGT. The CDR3, as DNA: TGTGCCCCCCCTTTCTGGGGGGCCAAAAACATTCAGTACTTC. Its translation is CAPPFWGAKNIQYF.

This clonotype has only a few counts. The chain joins TRBV4-2 to TRBJ1-2, with D possibly TRBD1 on 6 matching bases. The CDR3 contains 14 residues. Germline CDR1 is LGHNA and CDR2 is YNFKEQ. V dropped 1 base and J dropped 4 bases, with 10 bases sitting between them. CDR3 DNA sequence: TGTGCCAGCAGCCAAGGACAGGCGGGCTATGGCTACACCTTC. Translated: CASSQGQAGYGYTF.

The sample holds a few counts of this clonotype. J is TRBJ2-3 and V is TRBV20-1; 7 bases are a match to TRBD2. Germline trimming cut 2 bases from V and 11 bases from J; bases unmatched to any gene: 10. Germline CDR1 and CDR2: DFQATT and SNEGSKA (reference sequence). There are 13 residues in the CDR3. This chain's CDR3 is CSARSLAEGGQYF. The CDR3 nucleotides are TGCAGTGCTAGAAGTCTAGCGGAGGGAGGGCAGTATTTT.

V and J are TRBV20-1 and TRBJ2-7; TRBD1 matches 7 bases. The germline CDR1 and CDR2 sequences are DFQATT and SNEGSKA (reference sequence). The CDR3 extends over 12 amino acids. The CDR3 here is CTGTDSSYEQYF. Here the CDR3 DNA reads TGCACCGGGACAGATAGCTCCTACGAGCAGTACTTC.

This clonotype was seen a few times. The chain employs TRBV29-1 and TRBJ1-4; no firm D call. The germline CDR1 and CDR2 sequences are SQVTM and ANQGSEA. The CDR3 extends over 16 amino acids. V lost 0 bases and J 0 bases, leaving 11 bases between the germline ends. CDR3 amino acids: CSVEDPSTTTNEKLFF. The DNA for the CDR3 is TGCAGCGTTGAAGATCCCTCGACCACAACTAATGAAAAACTGTTTTTT.

This clonotype was observed many times. CDR3 residues: CASSQVVGELFF. CDR3 coding DNA: TGTGCCAGCAGCCAAGTGGTCGGGGAGCTGTTTTTT. The chain couples TRBV3-1 to TRBJ2-2; no definite D call. CDR1 LGHDT and CDR2 YNNKEL come from the germline V gene (reference sequence). V was trimmed by 1 base and J by 7 bases, leaving 4 bases between them. CDR3 length: 12 amino acids.

V is TRBV7-9 and J is TRBJ1-1; D is undetermined. The ends were cut back, 4 bases at V and 1 base at J, with 13 bases in the middle. The CDR3 spans 15 residues. CDR1 SEHNR and CDR2 FQNEAQ come from the germline V gene (reference sequence). The CDR3 reads CASSSFWDSNTEAFF. CDR3 sequence (DNA): TGTGCCAGCAGCTCCTTTTGGGATTCGAACACTGAAGCTTTCTTT.

J is TRBJ2-1 and V is TRBV29-1; 9 positions agree with TRBD1. This CDR3 contains 13 residues. V was pared by 1 base and J by 9 bases, with 4 bases of the junction left unmatched. The germline CDR1 and CDR2 sequences are SQVTM and ANQGSEA. The CDR3 DNA is TGCAGCGTTGAAGTACAGGGGGCGGGTGAGCAGTTCTTC. This encodes CSVEVQGAGEQFF.

This clonotype has just a few counts. V gene TRBV5-1 combines with J gene TRBJ2-3; the D gene could be TRBD1 or TRBD2 (6 bases each). The CDR3 loop spans 14 amino acids. Germline values: CDR1 SGHRS, CDR2 YFSETQ. V lost 1 base, J lost 6 bases, and 12 bases lay in between. The CDR3 DNA follows: TGCGCCAGCAGCTTGCGGGGGCCAGTGGATACGCAGTATTTT. Encoded protein: CASSLRGPVDTQYF.

The table lists this clonotype with a few counts. The chain is built from TRBV6-5 and TRBJ1-2; D gene ambiguous. CDR1 MNHEY and CDR2 SVGAGI come from the germline V gene. V was clipped by 5 bases and J by 6 bases, with 19 bases between them. The CDR3 length is 15 residues. The CDR3 sequence is CASSPSRSDYNGYTF. The CDR3, as DNA: TGTGCCAGCAGTCCCTCCCGGTCGGATTATAATGGCTACACCTTC.

This clonotype occurred a few times. This sequence joins TRBV20-1 and TRBJ1-1, with D maybe TRBD1 (5 bases). Germline-derived CDR1 and CDR2 are DFQATT and SNEGSKA (reference sequence). V lost 1 base and J lost 0, with 12 bases in between. The CDR3 covers 15 residues. The CDR3: CSARGGSQLNTEAFF. The CDR3 DNA follows: TGCAGTGCTAGAGGGGGGAGTCAGCTGAACACTGAAGCTTTCTTT.

The V call is TRBV5-4, the J call TRBJ1-1, with 7 positions matching TRBD1. Germline assignment: CDR1 SGHNT and CDR2 YYREEE (reference sequence). This CDR3 region has 16 residues. Trimming cost V 0 bases and J 1 base; bases outside gene matches: 6. The CDR3 DNA sequence: TGTGCCAGCAGCTTGGGGGGACAGTTGACGAACACTGAAGCTTTCTTT. It encodes CASSLGGQLTNTEAFF.

The chain carries TRBV2 and TRBJ1-1, with a possible D match to TRBD1 (5 bases). The CDR3 has 14 amino acids. The ends were cut back, 7 bases at V and 3 bases at J, with 15 bases in the middle. Germline CDR1 SNHLY, CDR2 FYNNEI. Here the CDR3 DNA reads TGTGCCAGCATTCTGAACCCCAGGGACACTGAAGCTTTCTTT. Translated, it gives CASILNPRDTEAFF.

This chain joins TRBV25-1 and TRBJ1-2, with D tentatively TRBD1 (5 bases). The CDR3 sequence is 13 residues long. Trimming removed 4 bases at V and 7 bases at J, with 13 bases between. Germline values: CDR1 MGHDK, CDR2 SYGVNS. The CDR3 sequence: CASSVQSGLGYTF. The CDR3, as DNA: TGTGCCAGCAGTGTTCAATCAGGGCTTGGCTACACCTTC.

This chain joins TRBV2 and TRBJ1-1, with D perhaps matching TRBD1 (6 bases). The CDR3 runs 14 residues. The ends were cut back, 4 bases at V and 4 bases at J, with 13 bases in the middle. Germline CDR1 SNHLY, CDR2 FYNNEI. CDR3 coding DNA: TGTGCCAGCAGTGTACAGGGAGGTGGCACTGAAGCTTTCTTT. The encoded protein is CASSVQGGGTEAFF.

This CDR3 reads CASSYSFSENQPQHF. In DNA, the CDR3 is TGTGCCAGCAGTTACTCGTTCTCCGAGAATCAGCCCCAGCATTTT. The V and J genes are TRBV6-5 and TRBJ1-5, with no clear D. The CDR3 loop spans 15 amino acids. V lost 0 bases and J lost 4, with 10 bases in between. Germline V gene data show CDR1 as MNHEY and CDR2 as SVGAGI.

This clonotype was seen a handful of times. The V and J genes are TRBV6-5 and TRBJ2-7, with no clear D. This CDR3 has 12 residues. V dropped 5 bases and J dropped 7 bases, with 12 bases sitting between them. Germline V gene sequence: CDR1 MNHEY, CDR2 SVGAGI. CDR3 in DNA: TGTGCCAGCAGTCGAGTCCCGGAGGAGCAGTACTTC. Translating it yields CASSRVPEEQYF.

The sample holds many counts of this clonotype. The chain couples TRBV5-1 to TRBJ1-1; D gene ambiguous. The CDR3 covers 14 residues. Germline V lookup: CDR1 SGHRS, CDR2 YFSETQ. V dropped 0 bases and J dropped 1 base, with 7 bases sitting between them. The CDR3 spells CASSLGGANTEAFF. The CDR3 DNA sequence: TGCGCCAGCAGCTTGGGAGGAGCGAACACTGAAGCTTTCTTT.

The chain has TRBV6-5 and TRBJ1-3, with D maybe TRBD1 (5 bases). Trimming took 5 bases from V and 0 from J, leaving 17 bases between them. The CDR3 loop spans 17 amino acids. In germline, CDR1 is MNHEY, CDR2 SVGAGI. CDR3 protein: CASSDTGLLSSGNTIYF. The CDR3 region has the DNA TGTGCCAGCAGTGACACAGGACTATTGAGCTCTGGAAACACCATATATTTT.

This clonotype was seen repeatedly, ten times or more. Its ends do not fully match the called genes, so a read error is possible. DNA for the CDR3: TGCGCCAGCAGTCCCGGGACAGGGGGCTCTGGGGCCAACGTCCTGACTTTC. Translated: CASSPGTGGSGANVLTF. The chain combines TRBV18 with TRBJ2-6; TRBD1 matches at 11 bases. The CDR3 has 17 residues. Germline lookup yields CDR1 KGHSH and CDR2 LQKENI.

The sample holds a few counts of this clonotype. The J gene is TRBJ1-2, the V gene TRBV3-1; no reliable D call. The germline V gene has CDR1 LGHDT and CDR2 YNNKEL (reference sequence). The CDR3 length is 15 residues. V was pared by 0 bases and J by 4 bases, with 12 bases between. CDR3 region: CASSQDGSSAYGYTF. The CDR3 DNA is TGTGCCAGCAGCCAAGATGGTAGCAGTGCCTATGGCTACACCTTC.

The rearrangement uses TRBV5-1 and TRBJ1-1, with D possibly matching TRBD1 (6 bases). Trimming shortened V by 0 bases and J by 10 bases, and 7 bases separated the two germline ends. Per the germline V gene, CDR1 is SGHRS and CDR2 is YFSETQ. This CDR3 has 11 residues. The CDR3 region has the DNA TGCGCCAGCAGCTTGGACAGGGTAGCTTTCTTT. It is translated as CASSLDRVAFF. Full variable domain (rest looked up from reference TRBV5-1 and TRBJ1-1): KAGVTQTPRYLIKTRGQQVTLSCSPISGHRSVSWYQQTPGQGLQFLFEYFSETQRNKGNFPGRFSGRQFSNSRSEMNVSTLELGDSALYLCASSLDRVAFFGQGTRLTVV.